The source of this TCR beta chain is a study of shared clonotypes between healthy human individuals. Study in general: Each donor had three CD4 naive, three CD4 memory, two CD8 naive and one CD8 memory plate.

Generated by immunoSEQ multiplex PCR, the TCRdb table keeps only in-frame clones and is missing some. The table lists about 1.1 million clones, approximately 80% of them singletons. Donors, without exception, were Caucasian adults residing in Nashville, Tennessee. The CDR3 is made up of 14 amino acids. Germline CDR1 and CDR2: SEHNR and FQNEAQ (reference sequence). V gave up 4 bases and J gave up 8 bases, with 15 bases separating them. The sample taken for sequencing was memory CD4+ T cells from PBMCs. Subset indicated: CD45RA-negative fraction. The origin of this receptor is a man between 18 and 29 years old in good health. Some clones in this sample may be carry-over from other donors' samples. This chain joins TRBV7-9 and TRBJ2-1, with D uncertain. The CDR3 region is CASSSSRRLDEQFF. In DNA form, the CDR3 reads TGTGCCAGCAGCTCGTCCAGGCGGTTGGATGAGCAGTTCTTC.